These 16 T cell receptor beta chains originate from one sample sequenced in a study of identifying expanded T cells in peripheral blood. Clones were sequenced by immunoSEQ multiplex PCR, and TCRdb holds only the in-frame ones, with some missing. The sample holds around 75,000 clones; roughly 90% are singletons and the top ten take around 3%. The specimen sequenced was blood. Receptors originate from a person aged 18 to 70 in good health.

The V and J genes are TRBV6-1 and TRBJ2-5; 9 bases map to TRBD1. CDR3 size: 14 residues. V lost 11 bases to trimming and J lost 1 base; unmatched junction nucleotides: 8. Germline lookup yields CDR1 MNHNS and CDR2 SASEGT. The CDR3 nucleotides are TGTGCCGGGGGACAGGGAAAGATCCAAGAGACCCAGTACTTC. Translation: CAGGQGKIQETQYF.

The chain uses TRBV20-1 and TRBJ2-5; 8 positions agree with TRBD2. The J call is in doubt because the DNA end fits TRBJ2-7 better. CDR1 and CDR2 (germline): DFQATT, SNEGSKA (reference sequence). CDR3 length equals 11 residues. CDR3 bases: TGCAGTGCCCGGGGGGGCTACGAGCAGTACTTC. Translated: CSARGGYEQYF.

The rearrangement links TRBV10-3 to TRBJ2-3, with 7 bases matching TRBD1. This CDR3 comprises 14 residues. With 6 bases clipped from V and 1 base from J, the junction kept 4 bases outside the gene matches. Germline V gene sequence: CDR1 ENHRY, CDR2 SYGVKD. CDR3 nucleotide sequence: TGTGCCATCAGATCCGACAGGGGCACAGATACGCAGTATTTT. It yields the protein CAIRSDRGTDTQYF.

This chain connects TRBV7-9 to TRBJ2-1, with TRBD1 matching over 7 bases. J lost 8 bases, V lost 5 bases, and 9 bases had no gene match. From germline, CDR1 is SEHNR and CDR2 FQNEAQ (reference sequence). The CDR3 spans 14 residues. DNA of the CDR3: TGTGCCAGCAGCGTATCAGGGGGTTTCGATGAGCAGTTCTTC. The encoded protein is CASSVSGGFDEQFF.

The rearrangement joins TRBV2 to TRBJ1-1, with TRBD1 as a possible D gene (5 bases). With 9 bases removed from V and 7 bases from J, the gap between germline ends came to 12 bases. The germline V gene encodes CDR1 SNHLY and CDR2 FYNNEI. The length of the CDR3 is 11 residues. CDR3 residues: CASQGPGEAFF. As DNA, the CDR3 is TGTGCCAGTCAGGGCCCTGGTGAAGCTTTCTTT. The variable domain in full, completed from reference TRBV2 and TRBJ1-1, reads EPEVTQTPSHQVTQMGQEVILRCVPISNHLYFYWYRQILGQKVEFLVSFYNNEISEKSEIFDDQFSVERPDGSNFTLKIRSTKLEDSAMYFCASQGPGEAFFGQGTRLTVV.

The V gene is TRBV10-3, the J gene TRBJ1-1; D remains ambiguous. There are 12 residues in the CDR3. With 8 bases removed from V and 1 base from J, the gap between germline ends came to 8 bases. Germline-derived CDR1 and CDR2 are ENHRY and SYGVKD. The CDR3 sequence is CAIGRPNTEAFF. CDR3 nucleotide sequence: TGTGCCATCGGACGTCCGAACACTGAAGCTTTCTTT.

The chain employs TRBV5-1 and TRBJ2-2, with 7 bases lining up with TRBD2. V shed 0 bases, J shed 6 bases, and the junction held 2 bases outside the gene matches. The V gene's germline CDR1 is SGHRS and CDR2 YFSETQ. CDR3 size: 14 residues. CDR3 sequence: CASSLVRGSGELFF. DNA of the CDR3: TGCGCCAGCAGCTTGGTGCGGGGGTCCGGGGAGCTGTTTTTT.

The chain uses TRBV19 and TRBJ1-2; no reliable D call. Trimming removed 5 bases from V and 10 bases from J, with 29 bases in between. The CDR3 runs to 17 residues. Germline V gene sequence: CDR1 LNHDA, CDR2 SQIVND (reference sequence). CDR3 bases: TGTGCCAGTAGTCCACGAGCTTCTAAGACGTTGGTGTTCGTCTACACCTTC. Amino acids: CASSPRASKTLVFVYTF.

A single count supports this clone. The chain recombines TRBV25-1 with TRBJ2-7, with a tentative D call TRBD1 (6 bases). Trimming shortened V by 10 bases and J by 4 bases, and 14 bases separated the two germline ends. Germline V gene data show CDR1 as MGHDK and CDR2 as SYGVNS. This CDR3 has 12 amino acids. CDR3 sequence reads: CATLGQGYEQYF. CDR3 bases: TGTGCCACCCTAGGGCAGGGGTACGAGCAGTACTTC.

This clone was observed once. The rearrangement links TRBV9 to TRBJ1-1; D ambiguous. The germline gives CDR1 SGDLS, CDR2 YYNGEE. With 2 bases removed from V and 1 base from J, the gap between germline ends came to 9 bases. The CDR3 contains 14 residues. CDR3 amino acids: CASSVQSWNTEAFF. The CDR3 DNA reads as TGTGCCAGCAGCGTGCAGAGTTGGAACACTGAAGCTTTCTTT.

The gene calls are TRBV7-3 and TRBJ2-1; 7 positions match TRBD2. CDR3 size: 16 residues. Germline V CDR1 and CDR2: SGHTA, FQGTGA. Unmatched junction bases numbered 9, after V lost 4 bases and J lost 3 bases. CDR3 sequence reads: CASSSDTSERYNEQFF. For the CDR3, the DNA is TGTGCCAGCAGCTCGGATACTAGCGAGCGCTACAATGAGCAGTTCTTC.

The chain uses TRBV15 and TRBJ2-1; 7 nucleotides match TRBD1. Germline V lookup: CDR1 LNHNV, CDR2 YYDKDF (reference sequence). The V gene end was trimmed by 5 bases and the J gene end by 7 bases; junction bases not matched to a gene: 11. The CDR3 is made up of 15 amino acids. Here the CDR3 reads CATSPRQGTVNEQFF. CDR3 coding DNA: TGTGCCACCAGCCCTAGACAGGGTACAGTAAATGAGCAGTTCTTC.

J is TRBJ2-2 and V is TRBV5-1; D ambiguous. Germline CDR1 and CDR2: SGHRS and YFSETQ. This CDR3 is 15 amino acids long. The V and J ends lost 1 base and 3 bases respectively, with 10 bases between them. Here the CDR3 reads CASSLPGFDTGELFF. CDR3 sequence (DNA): TGCGCCAGCAGCTTGCCAGGTTTTGACACCGGGGAGCTGTTTTTT.

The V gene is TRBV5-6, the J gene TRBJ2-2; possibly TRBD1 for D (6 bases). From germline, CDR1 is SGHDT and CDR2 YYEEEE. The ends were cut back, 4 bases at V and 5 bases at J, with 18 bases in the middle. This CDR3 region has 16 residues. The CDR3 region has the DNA TGTGCCAGCAGCAAAGGGTCGACAGGTTGGACCGGGGAGCTGTTTTTT. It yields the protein CASSKGSTGWTGELFF.

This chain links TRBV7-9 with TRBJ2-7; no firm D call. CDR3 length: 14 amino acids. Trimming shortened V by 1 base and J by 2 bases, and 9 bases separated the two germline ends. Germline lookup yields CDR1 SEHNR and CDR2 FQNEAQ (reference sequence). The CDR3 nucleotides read TGTGCCAGCAGCTTAGTCCCAGGAACCTACGAGCAGTACTTC. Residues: CASSLVPGTYEQYF.

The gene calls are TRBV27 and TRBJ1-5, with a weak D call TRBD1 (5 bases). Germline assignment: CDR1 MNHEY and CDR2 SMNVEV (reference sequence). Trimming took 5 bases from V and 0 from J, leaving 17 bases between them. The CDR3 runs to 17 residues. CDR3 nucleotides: TGTGCCAGCAGTACCTCGCGAGCGGGACCTAGCAATCAGCCCCAGCATTTT. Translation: CASSTSRAGPSNQPQHF.